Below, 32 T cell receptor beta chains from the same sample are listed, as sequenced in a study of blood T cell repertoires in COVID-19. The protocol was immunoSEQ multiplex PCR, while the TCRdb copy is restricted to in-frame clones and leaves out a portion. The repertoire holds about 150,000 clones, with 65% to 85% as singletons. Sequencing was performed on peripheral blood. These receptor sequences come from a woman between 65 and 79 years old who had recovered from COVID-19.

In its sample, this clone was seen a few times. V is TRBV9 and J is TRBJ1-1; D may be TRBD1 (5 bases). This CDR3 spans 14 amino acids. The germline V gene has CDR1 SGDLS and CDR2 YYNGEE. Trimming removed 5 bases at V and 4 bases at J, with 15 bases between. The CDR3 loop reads CASSRGLLGTEAFF. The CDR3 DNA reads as TGTGCCAGCAGTCGGGGGTTGCTAGGCACTGAAGCTTTCTTT.

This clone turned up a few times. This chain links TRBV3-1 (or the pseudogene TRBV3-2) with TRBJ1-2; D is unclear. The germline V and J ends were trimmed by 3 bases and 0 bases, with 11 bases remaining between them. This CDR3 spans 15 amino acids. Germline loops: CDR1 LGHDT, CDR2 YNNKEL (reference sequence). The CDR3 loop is CASSHRQLSNYGYTF. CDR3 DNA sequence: TGTGCCAGCAGCCACAGGCAGCTATCTAACTATGGCTACACCTTC.

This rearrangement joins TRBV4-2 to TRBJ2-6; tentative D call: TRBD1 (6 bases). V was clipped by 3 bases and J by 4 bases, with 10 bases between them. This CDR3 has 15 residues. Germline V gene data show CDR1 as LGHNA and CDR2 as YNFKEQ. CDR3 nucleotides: TGTGCCAGCAGCCACCCAGGGGCCGGGGCCAACGTCCTGACTTTC. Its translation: CASSHPGAGANVLTF.

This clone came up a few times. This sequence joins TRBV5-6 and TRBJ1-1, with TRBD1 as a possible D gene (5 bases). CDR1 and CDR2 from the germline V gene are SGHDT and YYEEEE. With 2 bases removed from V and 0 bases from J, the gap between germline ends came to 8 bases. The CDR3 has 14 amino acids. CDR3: CASSLGHLNTEAFF. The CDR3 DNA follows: TGTGCCAGCAGCTTAGGACACCTGAACACTGAAGCTTTCTTT. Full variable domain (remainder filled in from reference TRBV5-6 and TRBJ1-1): DAGVTQSPTHLIKTRGQQVTLRCSPKSGHDTVSWYQQALGQGPQFIFQYYEEEERQRGNFPDRFSGHQFPNYSSELNVNALLLGDSALYLCASSLGHLNTEAFFGQGTRLTVV.

The CDR3 DNA reads TGCGCCAGCGACCTGGGGCCTGGGGCCAACGTCCTGACTTTC. Amino acid sequence: CASDLGPGANVLTF. The J gene is TRBJ2-6, the V gene TRBV5-1; perhaps TRBD1 as D (5 bases). Looked up from germline, CDR1 is SGHRS and CDR2 is YFSETQ. The CDR3 is 14 amino acids. V was clipped by 7 bases and J by 2 bases, with 10 bases between them.

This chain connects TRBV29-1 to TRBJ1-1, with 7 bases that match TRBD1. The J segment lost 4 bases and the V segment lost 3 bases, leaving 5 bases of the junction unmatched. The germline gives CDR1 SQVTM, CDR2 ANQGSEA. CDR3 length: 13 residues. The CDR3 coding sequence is TGCAGCGTTGAGGGTTCAGGGGGCACTGAAGCTTTCTTT. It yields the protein CSVEGSGGTEAFF.

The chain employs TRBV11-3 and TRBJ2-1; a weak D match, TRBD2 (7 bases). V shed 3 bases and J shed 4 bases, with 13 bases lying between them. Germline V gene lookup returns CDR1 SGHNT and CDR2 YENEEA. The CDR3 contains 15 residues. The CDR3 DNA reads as TGTGCCAGCAGCTTGGGGGGGCTAGGGTACAATGAGCAGTTCTTC. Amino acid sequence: CASSLGGLGYNEQFF.

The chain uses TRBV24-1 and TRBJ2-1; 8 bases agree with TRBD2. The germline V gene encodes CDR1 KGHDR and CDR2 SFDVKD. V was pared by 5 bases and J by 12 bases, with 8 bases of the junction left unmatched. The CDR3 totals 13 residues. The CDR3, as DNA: TGTGCCACCAGTGCCCCCGGGGGGGGCGGGCAGTTCTTC. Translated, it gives CATSAPGGGGQFF.

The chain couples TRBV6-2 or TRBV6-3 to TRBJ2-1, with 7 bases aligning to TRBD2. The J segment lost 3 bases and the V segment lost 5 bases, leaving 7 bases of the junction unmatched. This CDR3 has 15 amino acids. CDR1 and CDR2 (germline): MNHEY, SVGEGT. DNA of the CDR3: TGTGCCAGCAGTATGGCTAGCGGATACTACAATGAGCAGTTCTTC. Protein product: CASSMASGYYNEQFF.

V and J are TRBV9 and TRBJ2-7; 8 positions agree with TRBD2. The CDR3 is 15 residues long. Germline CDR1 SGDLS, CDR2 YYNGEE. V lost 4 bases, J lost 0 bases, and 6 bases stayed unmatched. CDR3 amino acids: CASSPRSGSSYEQYF. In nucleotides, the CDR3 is TGTGCCAGCAGCCCGAGGAGCGGGAGCTCCTACGAGCAGTACTTC.

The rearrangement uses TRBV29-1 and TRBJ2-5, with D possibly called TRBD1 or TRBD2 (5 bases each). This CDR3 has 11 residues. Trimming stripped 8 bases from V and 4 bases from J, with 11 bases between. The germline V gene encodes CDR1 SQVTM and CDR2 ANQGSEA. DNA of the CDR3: TGCAGCTCGGGGCCCGGAGAGACCCAGTACTTC. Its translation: CSSGPGETQYF.

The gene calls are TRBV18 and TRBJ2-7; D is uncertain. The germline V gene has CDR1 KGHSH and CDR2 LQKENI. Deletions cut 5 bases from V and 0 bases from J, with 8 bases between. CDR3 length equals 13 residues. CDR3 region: CASSNIDSYEQYF. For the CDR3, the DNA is TGTGCCAGCTCAAACATCGACTCCTACGAGCAGTACTTC.

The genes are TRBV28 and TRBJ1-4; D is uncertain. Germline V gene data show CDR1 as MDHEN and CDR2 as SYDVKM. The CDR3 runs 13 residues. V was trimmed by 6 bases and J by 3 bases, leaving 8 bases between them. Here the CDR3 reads CASRGRPNEKLFF. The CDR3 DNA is TGTGCCAGCAGAGGGAGGCCTAATGAAAAACTGTTTTTT.

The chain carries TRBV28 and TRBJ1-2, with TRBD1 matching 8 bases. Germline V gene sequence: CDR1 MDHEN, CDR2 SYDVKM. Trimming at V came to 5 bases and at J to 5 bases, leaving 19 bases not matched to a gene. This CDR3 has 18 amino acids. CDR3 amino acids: CASSGPGGARGRWYGYTF. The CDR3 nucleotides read TGTGCCAGCAGTGGTCCCGGGGGTGCCAGGGGGCGATGGTATGGCTACACCTTC.

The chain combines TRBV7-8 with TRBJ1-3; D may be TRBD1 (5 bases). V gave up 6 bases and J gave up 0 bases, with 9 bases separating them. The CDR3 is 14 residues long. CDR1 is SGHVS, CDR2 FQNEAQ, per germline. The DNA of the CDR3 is TGTGCCAGCAGTGGGGCCCTCTCTGGAAACACCATATATTTT. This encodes CASSGALSGNTIYF.

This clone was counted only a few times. The CDR3 region is CASSPDRVNYGYTF. The CDR3 region has the DNA TGTGCCAGCAGCCCCGACAGGGTCAACTATGGCTACACCTTC. The chain uses TRBV5-6 and TRBJ1-2, with TRBD1 matching 7 bases. This CDR3 is built from 14 residues. After removal of 4 bases from V and 2 bases from J, the junction contained 5 bases not matched to a gene. Germline V gene lookup returns CDR1 SGHDT and CDR2 YYEEEE. Full variable domain (missing parts from reference TRBV5-6 and TRBJ1-2): DAGVTQSPTHLIKTRGQQVTLRCSPKSGHDTVSWYQQALGQGPQFIFQYYEEEERQRGNFPDRFSGHQFPNYSSELNVNALLLGDSALYLCASSPDRVNYGYTFGSGTRLTVV.

Written as DNA, the CDR3 is TGTGCCAGCAGTGAAGCGCTTGGGGGGGCAGATACGCAGTATTTT. It encodes CASSEALGGADTQYF. The chain joins TRBV6-1 to TRBJ2-3, with 7 bases identical to TRBD2. The CDR3 totals 15 residues. With V trimmed by 0 bases and J by 4 bases, 4 bases remained unmatched. Per the germline V gene, CDR1 is MNHNS and CDR2 is SASEGT.

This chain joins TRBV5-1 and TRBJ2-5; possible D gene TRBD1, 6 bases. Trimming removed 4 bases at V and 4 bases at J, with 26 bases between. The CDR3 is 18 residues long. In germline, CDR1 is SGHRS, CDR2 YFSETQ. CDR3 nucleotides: TGCGCCAGCAGCCCAGGGGCCTCCTCTCGGGGTGGAAGAGAGACCCAGTACTTC. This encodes CASSPGASSRGGRETQYF. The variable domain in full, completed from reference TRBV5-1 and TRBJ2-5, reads KAGVTQTPRYLIKTRGQQVTLSCSPISGHRSVSWYQQTPGQGLQFLFEYFSETQRNKGNFPGRFSGRQFSNSRSEMNVSTLELGDSALYLCASSPGASSRGGRETQYFGPGTRLLVL.

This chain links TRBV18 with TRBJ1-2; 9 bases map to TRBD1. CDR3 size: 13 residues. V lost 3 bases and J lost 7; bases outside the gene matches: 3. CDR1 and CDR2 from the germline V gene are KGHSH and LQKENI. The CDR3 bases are TGTGCCAGCTCACCGGGGGACAGGGCTGGCTACACCTTC. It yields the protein CASSPGDRAGYTF.

CDR3 residues: CAWAVGAREKLFF. The DNA for the CDR3 is TGTGCCTGGGCCGTGGGGGCGCGGGAAAAACTGTTTTTT. The rearrangement links TRBV30 to TRBJ1-4; D is perhaps TRBD1 (6 bases). The germline V gene encodes CDR1 GTSNPN and CDR2 SVGIG (reference sequence). The CDR3 runs 13 residues. Trimming removed 5 bases at V and 8 bases at J, with 15 bases between.

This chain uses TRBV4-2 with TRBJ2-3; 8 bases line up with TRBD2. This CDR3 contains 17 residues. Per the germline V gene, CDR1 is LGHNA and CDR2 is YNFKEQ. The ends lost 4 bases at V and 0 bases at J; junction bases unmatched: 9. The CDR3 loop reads CASSPTVAGFSTDTQYF. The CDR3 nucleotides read TGTGCCAGCAGCCCCACCGTAGCGGGATTTAGCACAGATACGCAGTATTTT.

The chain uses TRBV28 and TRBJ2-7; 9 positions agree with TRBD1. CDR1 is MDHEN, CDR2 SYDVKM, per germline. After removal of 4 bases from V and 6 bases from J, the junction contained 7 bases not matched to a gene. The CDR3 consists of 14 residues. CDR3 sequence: CASSSQQGAGEQYF. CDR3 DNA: TGTGCCAGCAGTTCTCAACAGGGGGCGGGCGAGCAGTACTTC.

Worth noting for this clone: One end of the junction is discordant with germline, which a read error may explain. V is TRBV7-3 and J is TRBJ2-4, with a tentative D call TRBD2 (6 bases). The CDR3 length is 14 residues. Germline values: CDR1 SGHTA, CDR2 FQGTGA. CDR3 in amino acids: CASGTGEATNIQYF. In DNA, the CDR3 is TGTGCCAGCGGCACTGGGGAGGCCACAAACATTCAGTACTTC.

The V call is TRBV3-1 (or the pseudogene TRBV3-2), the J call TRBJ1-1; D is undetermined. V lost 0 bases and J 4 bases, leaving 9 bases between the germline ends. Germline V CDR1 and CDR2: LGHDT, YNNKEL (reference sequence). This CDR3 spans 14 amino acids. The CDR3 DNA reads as TGTGCCAGCAGCCAAGACCGGGTGGGCACTGAAGCTTTCTTT. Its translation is CASSQDRVGTEAFF.

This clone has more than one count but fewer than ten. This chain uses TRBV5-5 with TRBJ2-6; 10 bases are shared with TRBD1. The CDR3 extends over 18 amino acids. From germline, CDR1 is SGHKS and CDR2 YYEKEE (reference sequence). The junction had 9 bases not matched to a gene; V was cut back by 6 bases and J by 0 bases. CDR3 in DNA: TGTGCCAGCAACCCCGGACAGGGGGTAAGCTCTGGGGCCAACGTCCTGACTTTC. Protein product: CASNPGQGVSSGANVLTF.

The DNA for the CDR3 is TGTGCCTGGGCCGGCCGCCGGGGTCCTGCAACTAATGAAAAACTGTTTTTT. This gives the protein CAWAGRRGPATNEKLFF. V gene TRBV30 combines with J gene TRBJ1-4, with unresolved D. V lost 5 bases and J lost 0, with 19 bases in between. Germline values: CDR1 GTSNPN, CDR2 SVGIG (reference sequence). The CDR3 loop spans 17 amino acids.

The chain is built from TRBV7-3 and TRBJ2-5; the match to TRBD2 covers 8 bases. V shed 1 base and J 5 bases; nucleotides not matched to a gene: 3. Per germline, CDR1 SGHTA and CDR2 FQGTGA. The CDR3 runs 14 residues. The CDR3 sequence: CASSLMASGETQYF. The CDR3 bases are TGTGCCAGCAGCTTAATGGCTAGCGGGGAGACCCAGTACTTC.

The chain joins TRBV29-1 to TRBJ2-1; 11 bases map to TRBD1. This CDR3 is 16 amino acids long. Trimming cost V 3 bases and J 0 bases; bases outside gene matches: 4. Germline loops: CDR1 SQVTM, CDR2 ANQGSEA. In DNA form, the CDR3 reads TGCAGCGTTGAGTTGGGACAGGGGGACTCCTACAATGAGCAGTTCTTC. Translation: CSVELGQGDSYNEQFF.

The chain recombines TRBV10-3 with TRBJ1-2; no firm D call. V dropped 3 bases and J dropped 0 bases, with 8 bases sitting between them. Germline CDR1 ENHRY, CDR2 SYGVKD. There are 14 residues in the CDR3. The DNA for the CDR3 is TGTGCCATCAGTGAAAGAGGGACTAACTATGGCTACACCTTC. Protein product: CAISERGTNYGYTF.

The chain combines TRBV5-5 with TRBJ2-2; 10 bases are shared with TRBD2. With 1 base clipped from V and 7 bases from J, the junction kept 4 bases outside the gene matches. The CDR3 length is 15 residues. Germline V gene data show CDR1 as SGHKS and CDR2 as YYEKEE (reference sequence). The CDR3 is CASSLYLAGVGELFF. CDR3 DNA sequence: TGTGCCAGCAGCTTGTACCTAGCGGGAGTCGGGGAGCTGTTTTTT.

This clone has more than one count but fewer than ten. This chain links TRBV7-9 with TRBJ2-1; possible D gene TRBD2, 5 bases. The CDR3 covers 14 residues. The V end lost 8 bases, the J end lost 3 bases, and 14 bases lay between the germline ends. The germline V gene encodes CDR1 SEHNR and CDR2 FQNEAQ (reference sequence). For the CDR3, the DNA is TGTGCCAGCTCTTGGGCTAGCCTCTACAATGAGCAGTTCTTC. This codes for CASSWASLYNEQFF.

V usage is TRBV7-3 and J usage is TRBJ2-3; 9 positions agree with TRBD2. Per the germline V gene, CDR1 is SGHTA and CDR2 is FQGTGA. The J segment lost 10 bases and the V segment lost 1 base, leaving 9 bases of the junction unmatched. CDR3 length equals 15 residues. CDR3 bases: TGTGCCAGCAGCTTAAGCGGGGGGGCGACGAGGGCGCAGTATTTT. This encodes CASSLSGGATRAQYF.